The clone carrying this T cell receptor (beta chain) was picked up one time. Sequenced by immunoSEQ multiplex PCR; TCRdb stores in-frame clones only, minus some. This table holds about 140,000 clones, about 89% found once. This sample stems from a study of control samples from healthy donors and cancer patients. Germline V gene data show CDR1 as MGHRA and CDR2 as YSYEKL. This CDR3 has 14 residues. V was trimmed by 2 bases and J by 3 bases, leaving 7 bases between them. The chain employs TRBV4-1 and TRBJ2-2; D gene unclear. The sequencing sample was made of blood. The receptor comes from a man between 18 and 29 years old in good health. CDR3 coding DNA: TGCGCCAGCAGCCAATACGGTTACACCGGGGAGCTGTTTTTT. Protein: CASSQYGYTGELFF.